This T cell receptor (beta chain) is from a study of blood T cell repertoires in COVID-19 (dated by TCRdb to 2019 to 2021). A note on the overall study: The collaborator samples originated in the United States, Italy and Spain and spanned the acute and convalescent phases of COVID-19. The prospective study material was composed of cDNA or gDNA derived from T cells, B-cell-depleted T cells, or PBMCs. Subjects who had been exposed to COVID-19, were actively infected with it, or had recovered from it provided the deeply sampled blood TCRbeta repertoires that made up the dataset. The samples were drawn from the first 160 participants of the ongoing ImmuneRACE study and from over a thousand subjects provided by 6 global collaborators. Sample metadata almost always included a de-identified subject ID, COVID-19 status, age in years and sex. A freely available public database, intended as a resource for researchers studying the immune response to SARS-CoV-2, is where the repertoires were released. HLA class I and class II types, where available, came from metadata supplied by the sample provider rather than from assay-based typing.

The immunoSEQ Assay, a bias-controlled multiplex PCR, was used to amplify TCRbeta CDR3 regions from genomic DNA. The authors processed their data as follows. The number of nucleated cells in each sample was estimated by amplification of reference gene primers within the assay. To quantify the absolute abundance of each unique TCRbeta CDR3 rearrangement, sequence reads were collapsed and filtered. For each sample, productive Simpson clonality was calculated as the square root of Simpson's diversity index over productive rearrangements. TCRdb retrieved this table from immuneACCESS and kept in-frame rearrangements only. Not all clones are present; in checked studies, unresolved V genes account for under half, and no reason is known for the remainder. For V, J and clone size, that table is used; D and trimming come from the DNA. Here the sample has 25,000 to 30,000 clones; about 85% occur a single time. The ten largest clonotypes hold about 23% of the sample.

Germline trimming: 3 bases from V, 4 bases from J; junction bases outside gene matches: 6. Sequences SSHAT (CDR1) and FNYEAQ (CDR2) are obtained from the germline V gene (reference sequence). The cysteine opens and the phenylalanine closes a CDR3 of 16 amino acids. Here the CDR3 DNA is all that survives: 48 bases in frame from base 1. Concerning this clone: The target of this receptor is not known. One base away there is no much larger clone; base qualities are not given.

Each collaborating institution followed its own protocols to collect whole blood in K2EDTA tubes. Collaborator samples were shipped for TCRbeta analysis as frozen whole blood, isolated PBMCs, or DNA extracted from either sample type. Findings and caveats that apply to the study as a whole: How much clinical and demographic metadata was included differed by source and by participant, and the metadata was provided uncurated.

The clonotype was recovered from a human donor in a cohort sampled during active COVID-19. Sequencing input: peripheral blood. The rearrangement combines TRBV7-7 with TRBJ2-2, and TRBD1 aligns with 9 junction nucleotides. The DNA sequence is as follows: TGTGCCAGCAGCTTCTTGGGGACAGGGACCACCGGGGAGCTGTTTTTT. Its coded protein is CASSFLGTGTTGELFF.